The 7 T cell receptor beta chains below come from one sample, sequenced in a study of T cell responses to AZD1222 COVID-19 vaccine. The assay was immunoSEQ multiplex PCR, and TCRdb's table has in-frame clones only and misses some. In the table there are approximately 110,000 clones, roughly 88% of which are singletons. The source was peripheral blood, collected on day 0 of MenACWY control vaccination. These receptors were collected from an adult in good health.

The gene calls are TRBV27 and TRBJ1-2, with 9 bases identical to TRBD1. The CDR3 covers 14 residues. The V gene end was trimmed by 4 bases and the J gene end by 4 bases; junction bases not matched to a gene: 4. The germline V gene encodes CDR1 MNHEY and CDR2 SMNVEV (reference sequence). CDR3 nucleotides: TGTGCCAGCAGTTGGACAGGGGACAGCTATGGCTACACCTTC. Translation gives CASSWTGDSYGYTF.

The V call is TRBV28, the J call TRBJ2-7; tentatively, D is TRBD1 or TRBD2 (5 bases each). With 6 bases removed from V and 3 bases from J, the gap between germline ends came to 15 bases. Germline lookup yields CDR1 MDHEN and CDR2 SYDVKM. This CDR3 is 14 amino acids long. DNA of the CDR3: TGTGCCAGCAGAATCACCTATGGGGGCTACGAGCAGTACTTC. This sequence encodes CASRITYGGYEQYF.

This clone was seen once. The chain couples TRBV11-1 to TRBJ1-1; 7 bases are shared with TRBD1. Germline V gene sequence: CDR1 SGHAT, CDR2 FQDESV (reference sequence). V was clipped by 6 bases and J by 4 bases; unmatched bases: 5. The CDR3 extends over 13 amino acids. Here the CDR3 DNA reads TGTGCCAGCAGTTTCGACAGGGCCACTGAAGCTTTCTTT. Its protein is CASSFDRATEAFF.

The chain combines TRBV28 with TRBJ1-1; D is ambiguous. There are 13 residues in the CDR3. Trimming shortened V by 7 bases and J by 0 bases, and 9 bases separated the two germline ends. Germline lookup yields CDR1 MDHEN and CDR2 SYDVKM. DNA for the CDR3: TGTGCCAGCATCTCCGTCTTGAACACTGAAGCTTTCTTT. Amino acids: CASISVLNTEAFF.

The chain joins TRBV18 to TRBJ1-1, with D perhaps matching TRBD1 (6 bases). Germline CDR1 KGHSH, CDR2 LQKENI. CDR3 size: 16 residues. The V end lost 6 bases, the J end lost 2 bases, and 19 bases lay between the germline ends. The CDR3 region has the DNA TGTGCCAGCTCTGCCCAACCTTGGACAGCAAACACTGAAGCTTTCTTT. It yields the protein CASSAQPWTANTEAFF. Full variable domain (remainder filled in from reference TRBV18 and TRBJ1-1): NAGVMQNPRHLVRRRGQEARLRCSPMKGHSHVYWYRQLPEEGLKFMVYLQKENIIDESGMPKERFSAEFPKEGPSILRIQQVVRGDSAAYFCASSAQPWTANTEAFFGQGTRLTVV.

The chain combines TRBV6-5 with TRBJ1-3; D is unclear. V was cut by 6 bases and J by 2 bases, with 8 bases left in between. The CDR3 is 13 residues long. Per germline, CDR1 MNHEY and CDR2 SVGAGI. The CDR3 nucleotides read TGTGCCAGCAGAACGCTCCCTGGAAACACCATATATTTT. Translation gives CASRTLPGNTIYF.

The chain's CDR3 is CASSKEGRLKETQYF. In nucleotides, the CDR3 is TGTGCCAGCAGCAAAGAGGGCAGGTTAAAAGAGACCCAGTACTTC. V gene TRBV21-1 combines with J gene TRBJ2-5. TRBV21-1 is a pseudogene segment. This CDR3 is 15 amino acids long.